These 5 T cell receptor beta chains share one sample of origin, sequenced in a study of shared clonotypes between healthy human individuals. Sequencing used immunoSEQ multiplex PCR; TCRdb keeps in-frame clones, though not all of them. The table has millions of clones, about 92% seen once. Positively selected for CCR7, the CD45RO-negative cells used as naive CD8 cells excluded terminally differentiated effector memory CD45RA+ cells. Sample: naive CD8+ T cells from PBMCs. The receptors were sampled from a man aged 18 to 30 in good health. Some clones in this sample may be carry-over from other donors' samples.

J is TRBJ1-1 and V is TRBV28; D gene unclear. Germline loops: CDR1 MDHEN, CDR2 SYDVKM. The CDR3 contains 13 residues. V gave up 3 bases and J gave up 2 bases, with 7 bases separating them. CDR3 coding DNA: TGTGCCAGCAGTTTTCCTGATAACACTGAAGCTTTCTTT. Translation gives CASSFPDNTEAFF.

Ten or more counts support this clone. The V call is TRBV4-3, the J call TRBJ1-4; 7 bases align to TRBD1. Germline assignment: CDR1 LGHNA and CDR2 YSLEER. This CDR3 is built from 15 residues. The J segment lost 7 bases and the V segment lost 4 bases, leaving 9 bases of the junction unmatched. DNA of the CDR3: TGCGCCAGCAGCCGACGCAGGGGGTCGGGTGAAAAACTGTTTTTT. It translates to CASSRRRGSGEKLFF.

This clone was seen more than once but under ten times. V gene TRBV4-1 combines with J gene TRBJ2-7; D could derive from TRBD1 or TRBD2 (5 bases each). Germline V gene sequence: CDR1 MGHRA, CDR2 YSYEKL. The V and J ends lost 4 bases and 1 base respectively, with 14 bases between them. The CDR3 extends over 15 amino acids. The CDR3 region is CASSLGTAPSYEQYF. The CDR3 DNA sequence: TGCGCCAGCAGCCTCGGGACCGCACCTTCCTACGAGCAGTACTTC.

The chain employs TRBV7-3 and TRBJ1-4; TRBD1 is a possible D gene (5 bases). The CDR3 extends over 15 amino acids. CDR1 is SGHTA, CDR2 FQGTGA, per germline. Trimming removed 8 bases from V and 4 bases from J, with 17 bases in between. The CDR3 loop is CASAHGAGRNEKLFF. Written as DNA, the CDR3 is TGTGCCAGCGCACACGGGGCAGGGCGTAATGAAAAACTGTTTTTT. The entire variable domain, with the rest obtained from reference TRBV7-3 and TRBJ1-4, is as follows: GAGVSQTPSNKVTEKGKYVELRCDPISGHTALYWYRQSLGQGPEFLIYFQGTGAADDSGLPNDRFFAVRPEGSVSTLKIQRTERGDSAVYLCASAHGAGRNEKLFFGSGTQLSVL.

The chain carries TRBV25-1 and TRBJ2-7, with 8 positions matching TRBD2. The V gene end was trimmed by 2 bases and the J gene end by 4 bases; junction bases not matched to a gene: 7. The CDR3 contains 15 residues. Germline V gene data show CDR1 as MGHDK and CDR2 as SYGVNS. CDR3 residues: CASSETPGGDYEQYF. Here the CDR3 DNA reads TGTGCCAGCAGTGAAACTCCGGGAGGGGATTACGAGCAGTACTTC.